This entry features one TCR beta chain sequence. The source of the sample is a study of shared clonotypes between healthy human individuals. On the study more broadly: Contributing individuals were two females and a few males aged 18 to 49. Each donor had three CD4 naive, three CD4 memory, two CD8 naive and one CD8 memory plate.

Only in-frame clones appear in the TCRdb table, and some are missing; sequencing was by immunoSEQ multiplex PCR. Of under 2.5 million clones listed, about nine tenths were seen once; the top ten hold approximately 0.41%. Germline values: CDR1 SNHLY, CDR2 FYNNEI. The CDR3 consists of 18 residues. Deletions cut 3 bases from V and 0 bases from J, with 18 bases between. The sample comprised naive CD4+ T cells from PBMCs. Subset reported: CD45RA+ positively selected. This chain links TRBV2 with TRBJ1-3; D is perhaps TRBD1 (5 bases). The sequence was collected from a man aged 18 to 35 in good health. Some clones in this sample may be carry-over from other donors' samples. The CDR3 is CASSDQAGSLFSGNTIYF. Written as DNA, the CDR3 is TGTGCCAGCAGTGATCAGGCAGGGTCCCTATTCTCTGGAAACACCATATATTTT.